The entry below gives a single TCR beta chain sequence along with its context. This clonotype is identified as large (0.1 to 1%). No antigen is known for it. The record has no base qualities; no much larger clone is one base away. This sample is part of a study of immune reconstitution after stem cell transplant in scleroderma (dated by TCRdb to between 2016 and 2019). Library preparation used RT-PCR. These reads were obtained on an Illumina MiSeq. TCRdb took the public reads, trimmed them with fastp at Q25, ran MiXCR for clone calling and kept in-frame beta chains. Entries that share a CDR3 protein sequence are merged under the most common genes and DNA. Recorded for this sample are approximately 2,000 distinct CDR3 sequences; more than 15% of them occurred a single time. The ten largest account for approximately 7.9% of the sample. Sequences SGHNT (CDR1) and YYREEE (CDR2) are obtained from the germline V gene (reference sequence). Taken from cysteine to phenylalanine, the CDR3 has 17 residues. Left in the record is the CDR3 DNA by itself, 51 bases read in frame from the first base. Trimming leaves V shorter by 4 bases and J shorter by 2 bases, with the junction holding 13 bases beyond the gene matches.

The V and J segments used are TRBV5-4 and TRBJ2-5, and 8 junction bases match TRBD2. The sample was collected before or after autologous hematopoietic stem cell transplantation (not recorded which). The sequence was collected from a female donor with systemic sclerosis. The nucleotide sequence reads TGTGCCAGCAGCCTAACCCTGACAGGCGGGGGGCAAGAGACCCAGTACTTC. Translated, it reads CASSLTLTGGGQETQYF.